This is a list of T cell receptor beta chains from one sample in a study of regulatory T cells in long-lasting Graves disease. In TCRdb, the multiplex PCR reads were re-called with MiXCR into one record per CDR3 protein. The table includes 400,000 to 500,000 distinct CDR3 sequences, around 20% detected once. Material: peripheral blood mononuclear cells (PBMCs), obtained when the disease was refractory, from a patient treated with antithyroid drugs. The receptors originated from a female donor with Graves disease. Each CDR3 is given with its conserved first and last residue. A D gene is named only where the DNA matches it firmly. Expanded clones get a size class; other rows say once, few or many, or leave the size out.

D gene	clone size	V gene	J gene	CDR3 DNA	CDR3 protein
NA	many	TRBV27	TRBJ2-2	TGTGCCAGCAGCCAATCCAGGGTGAACACCGGGGAGCTGTTTTTT	CASSQSRVNTGELFF
TRBD1	few	TRBV9	TRBJ2-2	TGTGCCTCCGGGACAGGGAGGTCCGGGGAGCTGTTTTTT	CASGTGRSGELFF
TRBD2	many	TRBV7-2	TRBJ2-7	TGTGCCAGCACCGCCGAGCGGGGACCCTACGAGCAGTACTTC	CASTAERGPYEQYF
NA	many	TRBV19	TRBJ1-5	TGTGCCAGTACCGGTCACCCCACCAGTGGAGTCCAGCCCCAGCATTTT	CASTGHPTSGVQPQHF
NA	few	TRBV29-1	TRBJ2-5	TGCAGCGCCCTACCGATAGGGGAAGAGACCCAGTACTTC	CSALPIGEETQYF
TRBD2	few	TRBV20-1	TRBJ2-7	TGCAGTGCTCCACCGGGACTAGGGACTAACGAGCAGTACTTC	CSAPPGLGTNEQYF
NA	many	TRBV7-9	TRBJ2-5	TGTGCCAGCAGCTTAGCGGCGGGTATTGAGACCCAGTACTTC	CASSLAAGIETQYF
TRBD1	many	TRBV28	TRBJ2-7	TGTGCCAGCAGAAGCGTAGGGACAGGGAACTACGAGCAGTACTTC	CASRSVGTGNYEQYF
NA	many	TRBV11-2	TRBJ2-2	TGTGCCAGCAGCCCCGTAGGGGGGGAGCTGTTTTTT	CASSPVGGELFF
NA	NA	TRBV7-8	TRBJ1-2	TGTGCCAGCAGCTTTATTGGGGGCCTCTATGGCTACACCTTC	CASSFIGGLYGYTF
NA	many	TRBV10-3	TRBJ1-1	TGTGCCATCAGTGGGAACTGGGGCACTGAAGCTTTCTTT	CAISGNWGTEAFF
TRBD2	many	TRBV24-1	TRBJ2-7	TGTGCCACCAGTGATACAGCGGGAGGAATAGACGAGCAGTACTTC	CATSDTAGGIDEQYF
NA	NA	TRBV7-9	TRBJ1-1	TGTGCCAGCAGCTTATATGGGTATGAAGCTTTCTTT	CASSLYGYEAFF
TRBD1	NA	TRBV11-3	TRBJ2-2	TGTGCCAGCAGCCAGACAGGGGTGTCCGGGGAGCTGTTTTTT	CASSQTGVSGELFF
NA	many	TRBV7-9	TRBJ1-2	TGTGCCAGCAGCCCAGAGGGACCCTCCTATGGCTACACCTTC	CASSPEGPSYGYTF
TRBD1	once	TRBV5-6	TRBJ1-1	TGTGCCAGCACCCGGGACAGAACCACTGAAGCTTTCTTT	CASTRDRTTEAFF
TRBD2	NA	TRBV7-6	TRBJ2-7	TGTGCCAGCAGTCCCGTCGAAGGGCGTCTAGCGGGAGGGCTTTCCTACGAGCAGTACTTC	CASSPVEGRLAGGLSYEQYF
NA	NA	TRBV2	TRBJ1-1	TGTGCCAGCAGTGAAAGGACACCCCGGGGGACTGAAGCTTTCTTT	CASSERTPRGTEAFF
NA	many	TRBV6-2/TRBV6-3	TRBJ1-4	TGTGCCAGCAGTTACTCTAAAGTCAGTGGGGGAAATGAAAAACTGTTTTTT	CASSYSKVSGGNEKLFF
TRBD1	NA	TRBV7-9	TRBJ1-2	TGTGCCAGCAGCTCCACCACCCAGGGGGCAGAAGGCTACACCTTC	CASSSTTQGAEGYTF
NA	many	TRBV3-1	TRBJ2-7	TGTGCCAGCACCGGCGCCCAGAGCTCCTACGAGCAGTACTTC	CASTGAQSSYEQYF
NA	few	TRBV15	TRBJ1-2	TGTGCCACCAGCAGAGATCGGTTGACTGGCGTAAGTGGCTACACCTTC	CATSRDRLTGVSGYTF
NA	NA	TRBV27	TRBJ1-1	TGTGCCAGCAGTTTATCGGGCTTTGTGTCTTCTGAAGCTTTCTTT	CASSLSGFVSSEAFF
TRBD1	many	TRBV7-9	TRBJ1-2	TGTGCCAGCAGCCCGCCAGACAGGGCTAACTATGGCTACACCTTC	CASSPPDRANYGYTF
NA	many	TRBV2	TRBJ1-5	TGTGCCAGCAGTGTGGAGGGCTGGAGCAATCAGCCCCAGCATTTT	CASSVEGWSNQPQHF
TRBD2	NA	TRBV6-1	TRBJ2-2	TGTGCCAGCAGTCGGGTAGCGGGGAAGAACACCGGGGAGCTGTTTTTT	CASSRVAGKNTGELFF
TRBD1	NA	TRBV27	TRBJ2-3	TGTGCCAGCAGTTTATCCAGTCCCGGGACAGGGTATGGGACCTCTAGCACAGATACGCAGTATTTT	CASSLSSPGTGYGTSSTDTQYF
NA	many	TRBV6-2/TRBV6-3	TRBJ2-7	TGTGCCAGCAGTTACGGGTTCGGGAGTGGCTACGAGCAGTACTTC	CASSYGFGSGYEQYF
NA	few	TRBV7-9	TRBJ1-6	TGTGCCAGCAGCTCACTGGGGGCTGTTTCACCCCTCCACTTT	CASSSLGAVSPLHF
NA	few	TRBV3-1	TRBJ1-1	TGTGCCAGCAGCCAAGTCCCTGGCCATTATTCGATGAACACTGAAGCTTTCTTT	CASSQVPGHYSMNTEAFF
TRBD1	few	TRBV3-1	TRBJ2-7	TGTGCCAGCAGGGCGACAGGGGCCCCCCTGACCGAGCAGTACTTC	CASRATGAPLTEQYF
TRBD1	NA	TRBV25-1	TRBJ1-2	TGTGCCAGCAGTGGGATCGGACAGGGGGCGTTTTGCGGCACCTTC	CASSGIGQGAFCGTF
TRBD2	NA	TRBV7-2	TRBJ2-3	TGTGCCAGCAGCTTAGGGAGCGGGATAGGAAATACGCAGTATTTT	CASSLGSGIGNTQYF
NA	many	TRBV6-5	TRBJ1-1	TGTGCCAGCAGTTACGGGGGGTGGTTTGTGAACACTGAAGCTTTCTTT	CASSYGGWFVNTEAFF
TRBD1	many	TRBV2	TRBJ2-7	TGTGCCAGCAGTGGTTCCGGGACAGCGACTCAAGCCTACGAGCAGTACTTC	CASSGSGTATQAYEQYF
NA	many	TRBV7-2	TRBJ2-7	TGTGCCAGCAGCCCGGGTCCAGAACCCTACGAGCAGTACTTC	CASSPGPEPYEQYF
NA	few	TRBV28	TRBJ1-6	TGTGCCAGCAGTTTGACCGGGCTCGGTTCACCCCTCCACTTT	CASSLTGLGSPLHF
TRBD1	NA	TRBV27	TRBJ2-7	TGTGCCAGCAGTTTCCTAGTAGGACAGGGGAACTACGAGCAGTACTTC	CASSFLVGQGNYEQYF
TRBD2	NA	TRBV14	TRBJ2-2	TGTGCCAGCAGCCAACCGGGACTAGCGGCCACCGGGGAGCTGTTTTTT	CASSQPGLAATGELFF
TRBD1	NA	TRBV29-1	TRBJ2-7	TGCAGCGTTCGCGACAGGGTATCGACCTACGAGCAGTACTTC	CSVRDRVSTYEQYF
TRBD2	NA	TRBV12-5	TRBJ2-1	TGTGCTAGTGCCCAACTAGCGGGACGCTACAATGAGCAGTTCTTC	CASAQLAGRYNEQFF
TRBD1	few	TRBV5-6	TRBJ2-7	TGTGCCAGCAGCGTCCCGGGACAGATCTACGAGCAGTACTTC	CASSVPGQIYEQYF
NA	NA	TRBV6-1	TRBJ1-2	TGTGCCAGCAGTCCTAACCTACTCGGCTATGGCTACACCTTC	CASSPNLLGYGYTF
TRBD1	many	TRBV5-1	TRBJ1-2	TGCGCCAGCAGCCGGACAGGGTTAGACTATGGCTACACCTTC	CASSRTGLDYGYTF
TRBD1	many	TRBV29-1	TRBJ2-7	TGCAGCGCAAAACCGGGACAGGGGGCGGTCGAGCAGTACTTC	CSAKPGQGAVEQYF
TRBD2	NA	TRBV7-2	TRBJ2-5	TGTGCCAGCAGCCCGGGGGGACTAGGAGGAGAGACCCAGTACTTC	CASSPGGLGGETQYF
NA	NA	TRBV30	TRBJ2-7	TGTGCCTGGAGTGTACTGAATGGCAGGGGTGGCGAGCAGTACTTC	CAWSVLNGRGGEQYF
NA	many	TRBV3-1	TRBJ2-7	TGTGCCAGCAGCCAGTCCCCAGCGCCCGGCTACGAGCAGTACTTC	CASSQSPAPGYEQYF
NA	many	TRBV12-5	TRBJ1-1	TGTGCTAGTGGTTTCCTCCTACGTTCTCAGGGTGGTACTGAAGCTTTCTTT	CASGFLLRSQGGTEAFF
TRBD2	NA	TRBV20-1	TRBJ2-7	TGCAGTGCTAGAGAGGGCACGGGACTAGCGGGAGTGTGGCAGTACTTC	CSAREGTGLAGVWQYF
NA	NA	TRBV27	TRBJ1-5	TGTGCCAGCAGTTTTGTGGGGGCCTCCGATCAGCCCCAGCATTTT	CASSFVGASDQPQHF
NA	few	TRBV9	TRBJ1-6	TGTGCCAGCAGCCCCGCGGGGAGCTCCTATAATTCACCCCTCCACTTT	CASSPAGSSYNSPLHF
NA	few	TRBV14	TRBJ1-2	TGTGCCAGCAGCCAACTAACAGGGTGGGGCTACACCTTC	CASSQLTGWGYTF
TRBD2	many	TRBV2	TRBJ2-5	TGTGCCAGCGCCTCCCGGACTAGCGGGAGTGAGACCCAGTACTTC	CASASRTSGSETQYF
NA	few	TRBV4-3	TRBJ1-3	TGCGCCAGCAGCCAAGATATGGCTTTAGGAAACACCATATATTTT	CASSQDMALGNTIYF
NA	NA	TRBV28	TRBJ2-3	TGTGCCAGCACTCCCCTCTCTAGCACAGATACGCAGTATTTT	CASTPLSSTDTQYF
NA	many	TRBV12-3/TRBV12-4	TRBJ1-1	TGTGCCAGCAGACTTTACAGGAGGAACACTGAAGCTTTCTTT	CASRLYRRNTEAFF
NA	NA	TRBV29-1	TRBJ1-1	TGCAGCGTTGGTCATAACACTGAAGCTTTCTTT	CSVGHNTEAFF
NA	many	TRBV28	TRBJ2-5	TGTGCCAGCAGTCCTCTAGGGGGACTGATCCAAGAGACCCAGTACTTC	CASSPLGGLIQETQYF
NA	NA	TRBV20-1	TRBJ2-7	TGCAGTGCTAGAGATTACAGTAACTCCTACGAGCAGTACTTC	CSARDYSNSYEQYF